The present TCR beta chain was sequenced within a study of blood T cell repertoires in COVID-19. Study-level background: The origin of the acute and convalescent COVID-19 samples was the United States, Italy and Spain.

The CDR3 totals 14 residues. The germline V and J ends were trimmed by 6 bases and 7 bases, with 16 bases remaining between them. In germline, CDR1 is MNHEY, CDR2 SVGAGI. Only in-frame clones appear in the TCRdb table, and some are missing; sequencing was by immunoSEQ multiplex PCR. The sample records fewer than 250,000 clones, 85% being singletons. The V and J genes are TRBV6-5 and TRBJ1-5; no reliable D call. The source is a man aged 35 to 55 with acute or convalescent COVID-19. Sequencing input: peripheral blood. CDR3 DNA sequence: TGTGCCAGCAGCCCCGGCCGGGCGGGGCAGCCCCAGCATTTT. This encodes CASSPGRAGQPQHF.